The rows below give T cell receptor beta chains drawn from one sample of a study of blood T cell repertoires in COVID-19. Generated by immunoSEQ multiplex PCR, the TCRdb table keeps only in-frame clones and is missing some. Counted here are about 210,000 clones, around 80% occurring once; the ten biggest clones make up 8% to 10%. Sequenced: peripheral blood. These receptors were obtained from a woman between 50 and 59 years old with acute or convalescent COVID-19. The CDR3 runs from the conserved cysteine through the conserved F or W.

>TRBV19|TRBJ2-5
CASSIGWTGGLETQYF
>TRBV2|TRBJ2-7
CASKGLPYEQYF
>TRBV7-6|TRBJ2-7
CASSSPTSGNYEQYF
>TRBV5-4|TRBJ2-1
CASSPGSGRPFNEQFF
>TRBV19|TRBJ1-2
CASKLTGTGNGYTF
>TRBV6-5|TRBJ2-5
CATRGSGSGETQYF
>TRBV27|TRBJ2-1
CASSLLAVYNEQFF
>TRBV5-1|TRBJ1-5
CASSFEGDQPQHF
>TRBV28|TRBJ1-2
CASSFGSNYGYTF
>TRBV25-1|TRBJ2-7
CASSRNKGVEQYF
>TRBV24-1|TRBJ2-5
CATSDRIGAERQETQYF
>TRBV10-3|TRBJ1-2
CATSHGGVYGYTF
>TRBV28|TRBJ1-2
CASSRDRGVDGYTF
>TRBV6-5|TRBJ1-3
CASKTGFSGNTIYF
>TRBV6-5|TRBJ2-2
CASSYGTGNTGELFF
>TRBV6-1|TRBJ2-5
CASSEPSRTGRETQYF
>TRBV14|TRBJ2-7
CASSQDAYYEQYF
>TRBV7-9|TRBJ1-1
CASIGTGGTEAFF
>TRBV5-1|TRBJ2-2
CASSLPPWEGLAGASGELFF
>TRBV7-6|TRBJ2-5
CASSPLGLAGSETQYF
>TRBV19|TRBJ2-1
CASSSEDRSFYNEQFF
>TRBV5-1|TRBJ1-2
CASSLTGPANYGYTF
>TRBV7-3|TRBJ2-7
CASSRGWGYEQYF
>TRBV5-1|TRBJ1-4
CASSPGSTNEKLFF
>TRBV27|TRBJ1-4
CASSTRRANEKLFF
>TRBV28|TRBJ2-2
CAITSQNTGELFF
>TRBV25-1|TRBJ2-7
CASSGTGGGYEQYF
>TRBV19|TRBJ1-2
CASSIGTGGLGYTF
>TRBV6-6|TRBJ2-6
CASSLGGALMVSSGANVLTF
>TRBV21-1|TRBJ2-7
CASSKDYSSGTDF
>TRBV30|TRBJ2-2
CACQARGSNTGELFF
>TRBV19|TRBJ2-1
CASSPNGRKNEQFF
>TRBV6-5|TRBJ1-6
CASSGGGRRDSPLHF
>TRBV11-2|TRBJ2-1
CASSLAGSSGNEQFF
>TRBV24-1|TRBJ2-3
CATSVGTSTDTQYF